The next 26 T cell receptor beta chains were all read from a single sample in a study of T cell responses to AZD1222 COVID-19 vaccine. Libraries were prepared by immunoSEQ multiplex PCR; TCRdb keeps only in-frame clonotypes and omits some of them. The sample has 25,000 to 30,000 clones, just under 80% seen once. The sample in question was peripheral blood, obtained on day 0 of AZD1222 vaccination. The receptor source for this set is an adult in good health.

The CDR3 region has the DNA TGTGCCATCAGTGAGGACAGGGCAGCCAAAAACATTCAGTACTTC. This sequence encodes CAISEDRAAKNIQYF. The rearrangement uses TRBV10-3 and TRBJ2-4; TRBD1 matches 7 bases. This CDR3 is built from 15 residues. From germline, CDR1 is ENHRY and CDR2 SYGVKD. V dropped 2 bases and J dropped 0; count of bases not matched to a gene: 1.

With regard to this clone: Relative to the germline gene, one junction end is altered; a read error may explain this. This sequence joins TRBV7-7 and TRBJ2-3, with a possible D match to TRBD1 (6 bases). The CDR3 loop spans 14 amino acids. Germline V gives CDR1 SSHAT, CDR2 FNYEAQ (reference sequence). CDR3 protein: CASSLGRGGDTQYF. For the CDR3, the DNA is TGTGCTAGCAGCCTCGGGCGAGGGGGAGATACGCAGTATTTT. Filled out from reference TRBV7-7 and TRBJ2-3, the complete variable domain reads GAGVSQSPRYKVTKRGQDVTLRCDPISSHATLYWYQQALGQGPEFLTYFNYEAQPDKSGLPSDRFSAERPEGSISTLTIQRTEQRDSAMYRCASSLGRGGDTQYFGPGTRLTVL.

This clone occurred once. The chain is built from TRBV11-2 and TRBJ2-7; D is possibly TRBD1 or TRBD2 (5 bases each). The CDR3 runs 15 residues. Germline CDR1 and CDR2: SGHAT and FQNNGV. V lost 5 bases and J 2 bases, leaving 16 bases between the germline ends. Here the CDR3 reads CASSTVRGLAYEQYV. CDR3 nucleotides: TGTGCCAGCAGCACTGTGAGGGGCTTAGCCTACGAGCAGTACGTC.

This clone was recorded a few times. The chain employs TRBV9 and TRBJ2-3; tentative D call: TRBD2 (6 bases). CDR1 SGDLS and CDR2 YYNGEE come from the germline V gene. V gave up 4 bases and J gave up 7 bases, with 10 bases separating them. The CDR3 sequence is 12 residues long. CDR3 DNA sequence: TGTGCCAGCAGCCCTCGGGGGTATACGCAGTATTTT. It translates to CASSPRGYTQYF.

The chain couples TRBV29-1 to TRBJ1-4; TRBD1 is a possible D gene (6 bases). Trimming shortened V by 4 bases and J by 8 bases, and 17 bases separated the two germline ends. Germline assignment: CDR1 SQVTM and CDR2 ANQGSEA. This CDR3 is 14 amino acids long. This CDR3 is CSVGGMYGGEKLFF. The CDR3, as DNA: TGCAGCGTTGGGGGCATGTACGGGGGCGAAAAACTGTTTTTT. Together with reference TRBV29-1 and TRBJ1-4, the CDR3 gives the full variable domain: SAVISQKPSRDICQRGTSLTIQCQVDSQVTMMFWYRQQPGQSLTLIATANQGSEATYESGFVIDKFPISRPNLTFSTLTVSNMSPEDSSIYLCSVGGMYGGEKLFFGSGTQLSVL.

This clone has only a few counts. The chain joins TRBV5-1 to TRBJ2-2; D is possibly TRBD2 (5 bases). The CDR3 runs to 15 residues. Trimming shortened V by 4 bases and J by 5 bases, and 15 bases separated the two germline ends. Germline loops: CDR1 SGHRS, CDR2 YFSETQ. CDR3 nucleotide sequence: TGCGCCAGCAGCACCGGGATTACCCGGACCGGGGAGCTGTTTTTT. Encoded protein: CASSTGITRTGELFF.

The V and J genes are TRBV5-1 and TRBJ1-4; 7 bases line up with TRBD1. The CDR3 covers 15 residues. In germline, CDR1 is SGHRS, CDR2 YFSETQ. The V gene end was trimmed by 3 bases and the J gene end by 7 bases; junction bases not matched to a gene: 9. The DNA for the CDR3 is TGCGCCAGCAGCTGGTCGGGGACAGCCTTTGAAAAACTGTTTTTT. Protein product: CASSWSGTAFEKLFF.

The chain couples TRBV11-2 to TRBJ1-1, with D uncertain. Trimming pared 2 bases from V and 1 base from J, leaving 8 bases between. CDR1 and CDR2 (germline): SGHAT, FQNNGV. The CDR3 covers 14 residues. The CDR3 DNA is TGTGCCAGCAGCTTACGGAGGTCGAACACTGAAGCTTTCTTT. Translated: CASSLRRSNTEAFF.

The chain employs TRBV2 and TRBJ2-5, with 9 bases fitting TRBD1. This CDR3 is built from 15 residues. Trimming took 10 bases from V and 5 from J; bases not matched to a gene: 14. Looked up from germline, CDR1 is SNHLY and CDR2 is FYNNEI. As DNA, the CDR3 is TGTGCCATTTCCCGGGACAGGGTGCGTGCGGAGACCCAGTACTTC. Amino acid sequence: CAISRDRVRAETQYF.

The V and J genes are TRBV12-5 and TRBJ2-7, with D unresolved. Germline V gene lookup returns CDR1 LGHNT and CDR2 FRNRAP. The V gene lost 5 bases and the J gene lost 3 bases, with 5 bases spanning the gap. The CDR3 has 11 amino acids. CDR3 DNA sequence: TGTGCTAGTGGTCCACACTACGAGCAGTACTTC. It encodes CASGPHYEQYF.

The CDR3, as DNA: TGTGCCAGCAGTGGGACAGGGATCCCCTACGAGCAGTACTTC. Amino acids: CASSGTGIPYEQYF. The chain employs TRBV6-2 or TRBV6-3 and TRBJ2-7; 9 bases match TRBD1. Losses at the gene ends were 5 bases for V and 2 bases for J; bases not matched to a gene: 4. Germline CDR1 reads MNHEY; CDR2 reads SVGEGT. The CDR3 sequence is 14 residues long.

This clone was seen a handful of times. This chain uses TRBV7-2 with TRBJ2-1; a weak D match, TRBD2 (6 bases). Germline loops: CDR1 SGHTA, CDR2 FQGNSA. This CDR3 has 16 amino acids. Trimming pared 0 bases from V and 9 bases from J, leaving 18 bases between. The CDR3 sequence: CASSLAVSRGSGEQFF. Here the CDR3 DNA reads TGTGCCAGCAGCTTAGCGGTGTCCCGGGGGTCCGGTGAGCAGTTCTTC.

This clone appeared a few times. This rearrangement joins TRBV5-4 to TRBJ1-1; D gene uncertain. The germline V and J ends were trimmed by 0 bases and 0 bases, with 6 bases remaining between them. Germline CDR1 is SGHNT and CDR2 is YYREEE (reference sequence). The CDR3 consists of 14 residues. CDR3 coding DNA: TGTGCCAGCAGCTTGGACAGACTGAACACTGAAGCTTTCTTT. This codes for CASSLDRLNTEAFF. The full variable domain, in which reference TRBV5-4 and TRBJ1-1 provide the parts outside the CDR3, is ETGVTQSPTHLIKTRGQQVTLRCSSQSGHNTVSWYQQALGQGPQFIFQYYREEENGRGNFPPRFSGLQFPNYSSELNVNALELDDSALYLCASSLDRLNTEAFFGQGTRLTVV.

V gene TRBV18 combines with J gene TRBJ1-2; D is possibly TRBD1 (5 bases). The V gene lost 0 bases and the J gene lost 1 base, with 12 bases spanning the gap. The CDR3 extends over 16 amino acids. Germline loops: CDR1 KGHSH, CDR2 LQKENI. The DNA of the CDR3 is TGTGCCAGCTCACCACCTTCGGGGGGATATAACTATGGCTACACCTTC. Protein sequence: CASSPPSGGYNYGYTF.

V and J are TRBV2 and TRBJ2-7, with D tentatively TRBD1 or TRBD2 (5 bases each). The CDR3 spans 13 residues. Germline lookup yields CDR1 SNHLY and CDR2 FYNNEI. The CDR3 region is CSPKGRRPYEQYV. The CDR3, as DNA: TGTTCTCCTAAGGGACGGAGACCTTACGAGCAGTACGTC.

By share of the sample, this clone is medium-sized (0.01 to 0.1%). No DNA is shown, since the ends of the CDR3 on it are uncertain; the CDR3 is the one TCRdb lists. The chain links TRBV6-5 to TRBJ2-2; TRBD2 was called by the table and not checked on the DNA. The CDR3 comprises 14 residues, both ends counted. Germline CDR1 and CDR2: MNHEY and SVGAGI. The CDR3: CASSTSGDTGELFF.

V is TRBV19 and J is TRBJ1-1; the D is unclear. The CDR3 is made up of 16 amino acids. The germline gives CDR1 LNHDA, CDR2 SQIVND (reference sequence). The V gene lost 8 bases and the J gene lost 4 bases, with 23 bases spanning the gap. CDR3 amino acids: CASGPGPGRVITEAFF. Here the CDR3 DNA reads TGTGCCAGTGGTCCCGGGCCGGGGAGAGTGATCACTGAAGCTTTCTTT.

V gene TRBV11-1 combines with J gene TRBJ2-3; 12 bases map to TRBD1. Unmatched junction bases numbered 6, after V lost 4 bases and J lost 4 bases. CDR1 and CDR2 (germline): SGHAT, FQDESV (reference sequence). There are 16 residues in the CDR3. The CDR3 sequence: CASSSLGTGGADTQYF. The CDR3 coding sequence is TGTGCCAGCAGCTCTTTGGGGACAGGGGGCGCAGATACGCAGTATTTT.

The chain carries TRBV7-9 and TRBJ1-1; D remains unclear. The CDR3 runs to 13 residues. Between the trimmed V and J ends, which lost 6 bases and 3 bases, there was a span of 11 bases. Germline CDR1 and CDR2: SEHNR and FQNEAQ (reference sequence). DNA of the CDR3: TGTGCCAGCAGTCTAGACATTTACACTGAAGCTTTCTTT. It specifies CASSLDIYTEAFF.

This clone showed up just a few times. The same CDR3 also results from other DNA sequences found in this sample. The chain couples TRBV10-3 to TRBJ1-2, with 11 positions matching TRBD1. This CDR3 spans 16 amino acids. Germline V gene sequence: CDR1 ENHRY, CDR2 SYGVKD. V dropped 0 bases and J dropped 1; count of bases not matched to a gene: 1. CDR3 in amino acids: CAISESGTGGNYGYTF. The CDR3 DNA is TGTGCCATCAGTGAGTCGGGGACAGGGGGTAACTATGGCTACACCTTC.

V usage is TRBV5-1 and J usage is TRBJ2-1; 10 nucleotides match TRBD1. The CDR3 totals 14 residues. Germline V CDR1 and CDR2: SGHRS, YFSETQ. The V gene end was trimmed by 0 bases and the J gene end by 8 bases; junction bases not matched to a gene: 2. The CDR3 spells CASSLGQGAYEQFF. As DNA, the CDR3 is TGCGCCAGCAGCTTGGGACAGGGGGCTTATGAGCAGTTCTTC.

V and J are TRBV6-1 and TRBJ1-3, with TRBD1 identical over 8 bases. The CDR3 is 16 amino acids. V shed 3 bases and J 3 bases; nucleotides not matched to a gene: 7. CDR1 is MNHNS and CDR2 is SASEGT in the germline V gene. The DNA of the CDR3 is TGTGCCAGCAGTGAGTCGGACAGGGAAAATGGAAACACCATATATTTT. Translated: CASSESDRENGNTIYF.

The chain carries TRBV6-1 and TRBJ2-7; 7 bases fit TRBD1. CDR1 is MNHNS and CDR2 is SASEGT in the germline V gene. The junction had 10 bases not matched to a gene; V was cut back by 2 bases and J by 3 bases. The CDR3 is 16 amino acids. This CDR3 is CASSEYQGQSIYEQYF. The CDR3 DNA follows: TGTGCCAGCAGTGAATACCAGGGACAGTCTATCTACGAGCAGTACTTC.

The V call is TRBV12-5, the J call TRBJ1-3; D unclear. This CDR3 contains 15 residues. Germline V gives CDR1 LGHNT, CDR2 FRNRAP. V lost 0 bases and J lost 0, with 6 bases in between. DNA for the CDR3: TGTGCTAGTGGTTTGGTACAGAGCTCTGGAAACACCATATATTTT. Residues: CASGLVQSSGNTIYF.

The chain recombines TRBV2 with TRBJ1-5, with 9 bases fitting TRBD1. The V gene end was trimmed by 4 bases and the J gene end by 7 bases; junction bases not matched to a gene: 8. The CDR3 totals 15 residues. Per the germline V gene, CDR1 is SNHLY and CDR2 is FYNNEI. The CDR3, as DNA: TGTGCCAGCAGTGTGATACAGGGGGCGCGGCAGCCCCAGCATTTT. Translation: CASSVIQGARQPQHF.

This clone came up once. The V gene is TRBV6-4, the J gene TRBJ2-1, with 13 bases aligning to TRBD2. V shed 5 bases and J 8 bases; nucleotides not matched to a gene: 6. Germline V lookup: CDR1 MRHNA, CDR2 SNTAGT. The length of the CDR3 is 15 residues. Here the CDR3 reads CASSPGTSGVDEQFF. The CDR3 DNA reads TGTGCCAGCAGTCCCGGGACTAGCGGGGTTGATGAGCAGTTCTTC.